The rows below give T cell receptor beta chains drawn from one sample of a study of T cells in localized non-small cell lung cancer. Measured with immunoSEQ multiplex PCR; TCRdb has only the in-frame clones, and not every one. The sample records over a thousand clones, about 24% being singletons. The sample was lung tumor tissue, taken before any cancer treatment. The receptors were sampled from a man aged 35-69 years with stage I squamous cell lung carcinoma. Each CDR3 is given with its conserved first and last residue. A D gene is named only where the DNA matches it firmly. Clone size is stated in some rows and not others, as once, few, many or a class when expanded.

d_gene: NA; j_gene: TRBJ1-1; abundance: few; v_gene: TRBV19; CDR3aa: CASSIDRLNTEAFF; CDR3nt: TGTGCCAGTAGTATAGACCGACTGAACACTGAAGCTTTCTTT
d_gene: TRBD1; j_gene: TRBJ1-1; abundance: large; v_gene: TRBV15; CDR3aa: CATSRYTGGITEAFF; CDR3nt: TGTGCCACCAGCAGATATACAGGGGGCATCACTGAAGCTTTCTTT
d_gene: NA; j_gene: TRBJ2-7; abundance: few; v_gene: TRBV6-8; CDR3aa: CASSLLGAESSYEQYF; CDR3nt: TGTGCCAGCAGCCTCCTAGGGGCGGAGTCTTCCTACGAGCAGTACTTC
d_gene: NA; j_gene: TRBJ2-7; abundance: NA; v_gene: TRBV18; CDR3aa: CASSPDRYEQYF; CDR3nt: TGTGCCAGCTCACCAGATAGATACGAGCAGTACTTC
d_gene: NA; j_gene: TRBJ1-5; abundance: NA; v_gene: TRBV25-1; CDR3aa: CASSVEGSNQPQHF; CDR3nt: TGTGCCAGCAGTGTGGAAGGAAGCAATCAGCCCCAGCATTTT
d_gene: TRBD1; j_gene: TRBJ2-7; abundance: NA; v_gene: TRBV9; CDR3aa: CASKGQGEYEQYF; CDR3nt: TGTGCCAGCAAGGGACAGGGGGAATACGAGCAGTACTTC
d_gene: NA; j_gene: TRBJ1-4; abundance: NA; v_gene: TRBV25-1; CDR3aa: CASRPGGSNEKLFF; CDR3nt: TGTGCCAGCAGGCCGGGGGGATCAAATGAAAAACTGTTTTTT
d_gene: NA; j_gene: TRBJ2-3; abundance: NA; v_gene: TRBV19; CDR3aa: CASKTGLSSTDTQYF; CDR3nt: TGTGCCAGTAAAACAGGCCTTTCTAGCACAGATACGCAGTATTTT
d_gene: NA; j_gene: TRBJ1-1; abundance: NA; v_gene: TRBV19; CDR3aa: CASRDGGRGSTEAFF; CDR3nt: TGTGCCAGTAGGGACGGGGGGCGCGGAAGCACTGAAGCTTTCTTT
d_gene: NA; j_gene: TRBJ2-3; abundance: NA; v_gene: TRBV5-3; CDR3aa: CARSLREPASTDTQYF; CDR3nt: TGTGCCAGAAGCTTGCGGGAACCTGCTAGCACAGATACGCAGTATTTT
d_gene: TRBD1; j_gene: TRBJ2-7; abundance: NA; v_gene: TRBV25-1; CDR3aa: CASSNWRTGNEQYF; CDR3nt: TGTGCCAGCAGCAATTGGCGGACAGGGAACGAGCAGTACTTC
d_gene: TRBD1; j_gene: TRBJ1-2; abundance: NA; v_gene: TRBV6-8; CDR3aa: CASSEGANYGYTF; CDR3nt: TGTGCCAGCAGCGAGGGGGCGAATTATGGCTACACCTTC
d_gene: NA; j_gene: TRBJ1-1; abundance: NA; v_gene: TRBV23-1; CDR3aa: CASAPPHGRLYTEAFF; CDR3nt: TGCGCCAGCGCCCCGCCCCACGGGAGGCTCTACACTGAAGCTTTCTTT
d_gene: NA; j_gene: TRBJ2-5; abundance: NA; v_gene: TRBV6-8; CDR3aa: CATVDGIRTQYF; CDR3nt: TGTGCCACGGTGGACGGTATACGGACCCAGTACTTC
d_gene: TRBD1; j_gene: TRBJ1-1; abundance: few; v_gene: TRBV28; CDR3aa: CASSKGTVGTEAFF; CDR3nt: TGTGCCAGCAGTAAAGGGACAGTGGGCACTGAAGCTTTCTTT
d_gene: NA; j_gene: TRBJ1-2; abundance: NA; v_gene: TRBV30; CDR3aa: CAWSLMGMGGYTF; CDR3nt: TGTGCCTGGAGTTTAATGGGGATGGGAGGCTACACCTTC
d_gene: NA; j_gene: TRBJ1-2; abundance: NA; v_gene: TRBV29-1; CDR3aa: CSVEAVPYGYTF; CDR3nt: TGCAGCGTTGAAGCCGTGCCCTATGGCTACACCTTC
d_gene: NA; j_gene: TRBJ2-7; abundance: few; v_gene: TRBV23-1; CDR3aa: CASSWDLLYEQYF; CDR3nt: TGCGCCAGCAGCTGGGACCTCCTTTACGAGCAGTACTTC
d_gene: TRBD2; j_gene: TRBJ2-2; abundance: few; v_gene: TRBV11-3; CDR3aa: CASSMSSGYTGELFF; CDR3nt: TGTGCCAGCAGCATGTCTAGCGGCTACACCGGGGAGCTGTTTTTT
d_gene: TRBD1; j_gene: TRBJ1-2; abundance: NA; v_gene: TRBV18; CDR3aa: CASSGQGDPIEGYTF; CDR3nt: TGTGCCAGCTCAGGACAGGGGGACCCTATTGAGGGCTACACCTTC
d_gene: TRBD1; j_gene: TRBJ1-1; abundance: few; v_gene: TRBV28; CDR3aa: CASSLGLGQGDTEAFF; CDR3nt: TGTGCCAGCAGTTTAGGACTAGGACAGGGCGACACTGAAGCTTTCTTT
d_gene: TRBD2; j_gene: TRBJ2-1; abundance: NA; v_gene: TRBV14; CDR3aa: CASSPGTSVDNEQFF; CDR3nt: TGTGCCAGCAGCCCCGGGACTAGCGTCGACAATGAGCAGTTCTTC
d_gene: NA; j_gene: TRBJ1-1; abundance: NA; v_gene: TRBV19; CDR3aa: CASSIPQGRGTEAFF; CDR3nt: TGTGCCAGTAGTATTCCTCAGGGGAGAGGCACTGAAGCTTTCTTT
d_gene: NA; j_gene: TRBJ2-1; abundance: NA; v_gene: TRBV11-3; CDR3aa: CASSPGVSRHEQFF; CDR3nt: TGTGCCAGCAGCCCCGGAGTGAGCCGCCATGAGCAGTTCTTC
d_gene: TRBD1; j_gene: TRBJ1-1; abundance: large; v_gene: TRBV19; CDR3aa: CASSIPDRTYTEAFF; CDR3nt: TGTGCCAGTAGTATTCCGGACAGGACTTACACTGAAGCTTTCTTT
d_gene: NA; j_gene: TRBJ1-5; abundance: NA; v_gene: TRBV6-8; CDR3aa: CASSGFGTAYSNQPQHF; CDR3nt: TGTGCCAGCAGTGGCTTTGGGACGGCGTATAGCAATCAGCCCCAGCATTTT
d_gene: NA; j_gene: TRBJ2-7; abundance: few; v_gene: TRBV11-3; CDR3aa: CASSLGGGTAYLQYF; CDR3nt: TGTGCCAGCAGCTTAGGAGGGGGGACAGCCTATTTGCAGTACTTC
d_gene: TRBD1; j_gene: TRBJ2-7; abundance: few; v_gene: TRBV30; CDR3aa: CAWSAQTGGYEQYF; CDR3nt: TGTGCCTGGAGTGCCCAAACAGGGGGCTACGAGCAGTACTTC
d_gene: NA; j_gene: TRBJ2-2; abundance: NA; v_gene: TRBV11-3; CDR3aa: CASSLRGGDAGELFF; CDR3nt: TGTGCCAGCAGCTTACGTGGAGGGGATGCCGGGGAGCTGTTTTTT
d_gene: NA; j_gene: TRBJ1-2; abundance: few; v_gene: TRBV28; CDR3aa: CASSSPGYGYTF; CDR3nt: TGTGCCAGCAGCTCCCCCGGGTATGGCTACACCTTC
d_gene: NA; j_gene: TRBJ1-2; abundance: few; v_gene: TRBV6-8; CDR3aa: CASSYSGQPYGYTF; CDR3nt: TGTGCCAGCAGTTACTCAGGTCAGCCCTATGGCTACACCTTC
d_gene: NA; j_gene: TRBJ2-1; abundance: few; v_gene: TRBV18; CDR3aa: CASSPPQGANNEQFF; CDR3nt: TGTGCCAGCTCACCACCTCAGGGAGCTAACAATGAGCAGTTCTTC
d_gene: NA; j_gene: TRBJ1-1; abundance: large; v_gene: TRBV6-8; CDR3aa: CASSYGDTEAFF; CDR3nt: TGTGCCAGCAGTTACGGGGACACTGAAGCTTTCTTT
d_gene: NA; j_gene: TRBJ1-4; abundance: NA; v_gene: TRBV1; CDR3aa: CASRIKFHLEGDEKLFF; CDR3nt: TGCGCCAGCAGAATTAAGTTTCACTTAGAGGGGGATGAAAAACTGTTTTTT
d_gene: NA; j_gene: TRBJ1-2; abundance: NA; v_gene: TRBV19; CDR3aa: CASSIEIGQTLNYGYTF; CDR3nt: TGTGCCAGTAGTATAGAAATAGGACAGACACTTAACTATGGCTACACCTTC
d_gene: NA; j_gene: TRBJ2-1; abundance: NA; v_gene: TRBV6-8; CDR3aa: CASRQSGPNEQFF; CDR3nt: TGTGCCAGCAGGCAATCGGGTCCCAATGAGCAGTTCTTC
d_gene: TRBD1; j_gene: TRBJ1-2; abundance: few; v_gene: TRBV11-3; CDR3aa: CASSLGQVSNYGYTF; CDR3nt: TGTGCCAGCAGCCTCGGACAGGTTTCTAACTATGGCTACACCTTC
d_gene: TRBD2; j_gene: TRBJ2-2; abundance: few; v_gene: TRBV11-3; CDR3aa: CASSSSLLAGRTGELFF; CDR3nt: TGTGCCAGCAGCTCCTCCCTACTAGCGGGGAGGACCGGGGAGCTGTTTTTT
d_gene: NA; j_gene: TRBJ2-6; abundance: medium-sized; v_gene: TRBV11-3; CDR3aa: CASSLPAQSTSGANVLTF; CDR3nt: TGTGCCAGCAGCTTACCGGCACAGTCTACCTCTGGGGCCAACGTCCTGACTTTC
d_gene: TRBD2; j_gene: TRBJ2-1; abundance: NA; v_gene: TRBV19; CDR3aa: CASTLRSGSSYNEQFF; CDR3nt: TGTGCCAGTACTTTACGTAGCGGGAGCTCCTACAATGAGCAGTTCTTC
d_gene: TRBD1; j_gene: TRBJ1-5; abundance: once; v_gene: TRBV19; CDR3aa: CASSPGGQGGQPQHF; CDR3nt: TGTGCCAGTAGTCCCGGGGGACAGGGAGGTCAGCCCCAGCATTTT
d_gene: NA; j_gene: TRBJ1-3; abundance: medium-sized; v_gene: TRBV4-1; CDR3aa: CASSQDSGTPRTGNTIYF; CDR3nt: TGCGCCAGCAGCCAAGATAGCGGGACACCTCGAACTGGAAACACCATATATTTT